This TCR beta chain was obtained from a study of T-cell memory formation after mild COVID-19 (dated by TCRdb to about 2021). About the investigation overall: TCR sequence clusters from the two donors were found to be largely donor specific. Two young, previously healthy adult volunteers, one female and one male, were included in the cohort. In a couple of donors, T-cell clones that expanded and contracted after mild COVID-19 were followed by sequencing TCRalpha and TCRbeta repertoires longitudinally. Overall study outcomes, separate from this receptor: Only a couple of mild cases were covered by the study, and larger cohorts that include severe cases with pre-infection samples were considered necessary. Contracting CD4+ clones turned up mainly in the CM and EM memory subsets, whereas EMRA was where CD8+ clones were enriched. Whether the second-wave clones peaking on day 37 were SARS-CoV-2 specific was not confirmed. Some responding clones were detected in pre-infection memory, which suggested that pre-existing cross-reactive memory T cells had joined the SARS-CoV-2 response. Clones contracting from day 15 to 85 had balanced CD4/CD8 phenotypes, while a second wave expanding from day 15 to 37 was biased towards CD4+.

Trimming takes 1 base from V and 4 bases from J, and the germline ends sit 10 bases apart. Taken from cysteine to phenylalanine, the CDR3 has 14 residues. Only the CDR3 part of the read is kept: 42 bases, read in frame from the first base. This clonotype has at least ten counts. The antigen this receptor binds is unknown. Base qualities are not at hand, and no much larger clone is one base apart. Ficoll-Paque density gradient centrifugation was used to isolate PBMCs. Sequencing was carried out with an Illumina NovaSeq 6000. Using 5'RACE with constant-segment primers, TCRalpha and TCRbeta cDNA libraries were constructed, with sample barcodes and unique molecular identifiers added in the process. RNA was extracted from every sample with Trizol reagent. Amplification of the libraries took two PCR steps, and the second step added a second sample barcode plus Illumina TruSeq adapters. Libraries were sequenced on an Illumina NovaSeq with 2 x 150 bp paired-end reads. From the authors' description of their analysis: Demultiplexing of reads and collapsing into UMI-guided consensus sequences were performed with migec v1.2.7. Using mixcr v2.1.11, UMI consensuses were aligned to TRA and TRB V and J templates and then assembled into clonotypes. A clonotype was counted as expanded or contracted only if both edgeR and NoisET called the change significant, with noise models trained on biological replicates. For edgeR calls, the cutoffs were a false discovery rate-adjusted p below 0.01 and a log2 fold-change threshold of 1. As an exploratory analysis of dynamics, max-normalized trajectories of the 1000 most abundant clonotypes were examined with PCA combined with hierarchical clustering. Each responding clone was given a CD4 or CD8 phenotype based on the CD4+ and CD8+ repertoires, which had been sequenced separately. TCRdb reprocessing: public reads trimmed at Q25 with fastp, clones called with MiXCR, in-frame beta chains kept. Each entry merges the rows of one CDR3 protein and shows their most common DNA and genes. The V and J calls were determined by TCRdb, not by the authors. This sample is represented by around 470,000 distinct CDR3 sequences; around 18% of them were singletons. The ten largest clones capture around 8% of the sample.

This receptor was taken from an adult woman who had mild COVID-19 (a few samples of this study predate the infection). The sample titles of this study are shuffled in the database, so cell type and time point are left out; the donor was told from shared clones. Input material: PBMCs or a T cell subset sorted from them (not recorded which). The rearranged segments are TRBV12-3 or TRBV12-4 and TRBJ1-2; TRBD1 could be the D gene, as 6 bases match. The CDR3 here reads CASSLGGQSYGYTF. The nucleotide sequence is given as TGTGCCAGCAGTTTAGGTGGACAGTCCTATGGCTACACCTTC.